This record covers a single TCR beta chain. The data belong to a study of T cell changes during pregnancy in multiple sclerosis. Germline V gene lookup returns CDR1 SEHNR and CDR2 FQNEAQ (reference sequence). The CDR3 covers 14 residues. Trimming shortened V by 7 bases and J by 4 bases, and 14 bases separated the two germline ends. Sequencing used immunoSEQ multiplex PCR; TCRdb keeps in-frame clones, though not all of them. Among 60,000 to 85,000 clones listed, around 94% were seen once. Sequencing was performed on peripheral blood, taken in the third trimester of pregnancy. This receptor was taken from a female donor with multiple sclerosis, enrolled in a pregnancy study. The rearrangement joins TRBV7-9 to TRBJ2-1; a weak D match, TRBD2 (5 bases). The CDR3 sequence is CASTLPGLYNEQFF. CDR3 DNA: TGTGCCAGCACCTTGCCCGGACTTTACAATGAGCAGTTCTTC.